The 8 T cell receptor beta chains in this list originate from one sample, sequenced in a study of a mutant IDH1 vaccine in newly diagnosed glioma. TCRdb's table, derived via immunoSEQ multiplex PCR, lists solely in-frame clones and lacks some. The sample records around 62,000 clones, approximately 89% being singletons. For these receptors, no antigen is known. Time point here: week 11, during vaccination. Every vaccination contained 300 ug of the mutant IDH1 20-mer peptide and was paired with topical imiquimod. The sample consisted of PBMCs, taken from a glioma patient whose treatment included an IDH1 peptide vaccine. These TCRs come from a man in his forties with glioma.

The V call is TRBV6-5, the J call TRBJ1-2; 8 bases are shared with TRBD1. Trimming took 5 bases from V and 4 from J; bases not matched to a gene: 6. CDR1 MNHEY and CDR2 SVGAGI come from the germline V gene. The CDR3 runs to 14 residues. The CDR3 here is CASSRTGSVYGYTF. In DNA form, the CDR3 reads TGTGCCAGCAGTCGGACAGGGTCCGTCTATGGCTACACCTTC.

The chain couples TRBV11-2 to TRBJ2-2; D ambiguous. Germline V gene sequence: CDR1 SGHAT, CDR2 FQNNGV. Trimming removed 3 bases at V and 1 base at J, with 6 bases between. The CDR3 runs 14 residues. CDR3 residues: CASSFTRNTGELFF. For the CDR3, the DNA is TGTGCCAGCAGCTTCACCAGGAACACCGGGGAGCTGTTTTTT. Full variable domain (remainder filled in from reference TRBV11-2 and TRBJ2-2): EAGVAQSPRYKIIEKRQSVAFWCNPISGHATLYWYQQILGQGPKLLIQFQNNGVVDDSQLPKDRFSAERLKGVDSTLKIQPAKLEDSAVYLCASSFTRNTGELFFGEGSRLTVL.

The rearrangement joins TRBV7-2 to TRBJ2-3; no firm D call. The CDR3 loop spans 14 amino acids. Germline V lookup: CDR1 SGHTA, CDR2 FQGNSA. Trimming removed 2 bases at V and 2 bases at J, with 8 bases between. The DNA of the CDR3 is TGTGCCAGCAGCTTATGGGCGGTCACAGATACGCAGTATTTT. It codes for CASSLWAVTDTQYF.

This chain links TRBV2 with TRBJ1-1; D uncertain. This CDR3 comprises 12 residues. Germline V CDR1 and CDR2: SNHLY, FYNNEI. V was trimmed by 0 bases and J by 11 bases, leaving 10 bases between them. DNA for the CDR3: TGTGCCAGCAGTGAAGCGCGTTGGTTTGCTTTCTTT. Translating gives CASSEARWFAFF. Full variable domain (rest looked up from reference TRBV2 and TRBJ1-1): EPEVTQTPSHQVTQMGQEVILRCVPISNHLYFYWYRQILGQKVEFLVSFYNNEISEKSEIFDDQFSVERPDGSNFTLKIRSTKLEDSAMYFCASSEARWFAFFGQGTRLTVV.

This chain uses TRBV14 with TRBJ1-1; the match to TRBD1 covers 8 bases. The CDR3 is 15 amino acids. From germline, CDR1 is SGHDN and CDR2 FVKESK. V lost 4 bases, J lost 2 bases, and 6 bases stayed unmatched. The CDR3 reads CASSLNGQGNTEAFF. The CDR3 nucleotides are TGTGCCAGCAGCCTTAATGGACAGGGAAACACTGAAGCTTTCTTT. Full variable domain (rest looked up from reference TRBV14 and TRBJ1-1): EAGVTQFPSHSVIEKGQTVTLRCDPISGHDNLYWYRRVMGKEIKFLLHFVKESKQDESGMPNNRFLAERTGGTYSTLKVQPAELEDSGVYFCASSLNGQGNTEAFFGQGTRLTVV.

This chain connects TRBV5-1 to TRBJ1-4; the match to TRBD1 covers 9 bases. The J segment lost 9 bases and the V segment lost 4 bases, leaving 7 bases of the junction unmatched. Germline values: CDR1 SGHRS, CDR2 YFSETQ. This CDR3 contains 14 residues. The DNA of the CDR3 is TGCGCCAGCAGCCCGGACAGGGGCGGAAAAAAACTGTTTTTT. The encoded protein is CASSPDRGGKKLFF.

The V and J genes are TRBV6-1 and TRBJ1-1; TRBD1 might be the D (6 bases). Germline CDR1 and CDR2: MNHNS and SASEGT. The CDR3 runs 13 residues. Trimming shortened V by 6 bases and J by 8 bases, and 16 bases separated the two germline ends. The CDR3 spells CASSALLGTEAFF. The CDR3 DNA follows: TGTGCCAGCAGCGCTTTATTAGGGACAGAAGCTTTCTTT.

The V call is TRBV9, the J call TRBJ1-1; D gene unclear. CDR1 is SGDLS, CDR2 YYNGEE, per germline. Trimming pared 0 bases from V and 5 bases from J, leaving 8 bases between. This CDR3 is 13 amino acids long. CDR3 residues: CASSVAPWTEAFF. DNA for the CDR3: TGTGCCAGCAGCGTAGCCCCTTGGACTGAAGCTTTCTTT.